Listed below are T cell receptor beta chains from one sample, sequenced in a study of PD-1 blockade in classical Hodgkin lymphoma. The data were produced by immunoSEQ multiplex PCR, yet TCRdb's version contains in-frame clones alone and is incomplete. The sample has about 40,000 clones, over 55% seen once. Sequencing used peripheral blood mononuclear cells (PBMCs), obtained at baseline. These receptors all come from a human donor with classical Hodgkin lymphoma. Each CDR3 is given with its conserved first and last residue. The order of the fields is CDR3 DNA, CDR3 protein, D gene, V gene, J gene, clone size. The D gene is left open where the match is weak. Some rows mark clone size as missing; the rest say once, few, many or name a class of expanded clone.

TGTGCCAGCAGCGTCGATGGACTAGCCTACGAGACCCAGTACTTC	CASSVDGLAYETQYF	TRBD2	TRBV9	TRBJ2-5	-
TGTGCCAGCAGTTTGGTTCAGACATTAAACTATGGCTACACCTTC	CASSLVQTLNYGYTF	-	TRBV7-2	TRBJ1-2	-
TGTGCCAGCAGCGAACAACCCCAGGGGGGCACTGAAGCTTTCTTT	CASSEQPQGGTEAFF	TRBD1	TRBV9	TRBJ1-1	once
TGCGCCAGCAGCTCTTCAGGGTCCGGAAACACCATATATTTT	CASSSSGSGNTIYF	-	TRBV5-1	TRBJ1-3	-
TGTGCCAGCAGCCTCCTACTTCCGAACACTGAAGCTTTCTTT	CASSLLLPNTEAFF	-	TRBV7-6	TRBJ1-1	-
TGTGCCAGCAGCTATGGAGGGGGCTACGAGCAGTACTTC	CASSYGGGYEQYF	-	TRBV5-4	TRBJ2-7	once
TGTGCCAGCAGCTTAACCGTGGGGGTAAACACTGAAGCTTTCTTT	CASSLTVGVNTEAFF	-	TRBV7-3	TRBJ1-1	-
TGTGCCAGCAGCACTCGCAGGTTTTCCTCGGAGACCCAGTACTTC	CASSTRRFSSETQYF	-	TRBV27	TRBJ2-5	-
TGCGCCAGCAGCTTTTCGAGGGGGCTAGGGCAAGAGACCCAGTACTTC	CASSFSRGLGQETQYF	TRBD1	TRBV5-1	TRBJ2-5	-
TGTGCCAGCAGCCAGACAGGGGGCTTTAATCAGCCCCAGCATTTT	CASSQTGGFNQPQHF	TRBD1	TRBV27	TRBJ1-5	-
TGTGCCAGCAGCTTGGGCAGCTCCGAAGCTTTCTTT	CASSLGSSEAFF	-	TRBV5-6	TRBJ1-1	-
TGTGCCTGGAGTGTAGGGCGGGGGTTCTCCTACGAGCAGTACTTC	CAWSVGRGFSYEQYF	TRBD2	TRBV30	TRBJ2-7	-
TGTGCCAGCAGTGCGGGACAGACAACAGATACGCAGTATTTT	CASSAGQTTDTQYF	-	TRBV28	TRBJ2-3	-
TGTGCCAGCAGCTTCACCGGGTCTGGGGAGCAGTACTTC	CASSFTGSGEQYF	-	TRBV5-6	TRBJ2-7	-
TGTGCCAGCAGTTACTCCCAGGGACGAAATAATTCACCCCTCCACTTT	CASSYSQGRNNSPLHF	-	TRBV6-5	TRBJ1-6	-
TGTGCCACCAGCAGAGAGGGGCTAGCGGGGATGGGAGATACGCAGTATTTT	CATSREGLAGMGDTQYF	TRBD2	TRBV15	TRBJ2-3	-
TGCAGCGCGCGTCTCCGGGGAGCGACTGAAGCTTTCTTT	CSARLRGATEAFF	-	TRBV29-1	TRBJ1-1	-
TGTGCCAGCAGCGCCCGGACTACTGGGAGGGGTAGCTCCTACAATGAGCAGTTCTTC	CASSARTTGRGSSYNEQFF	TRBD2	TRBV9	TRBJ2-1	-
TGCAGCGTTGAACACTCCAGGGACAGGGGGCTTGGCTACACCTTC	CSVEHSRDRGLGYTF	TRBD1	TRBV29-1	TRBJ1-2	few
TGTGCCTGGAGTGTTCGGGGTCGGTACGAGCAGTACTTC	CAWSVRGRYEQYF	-	TRBV30	TRBJ2-7	-
TGTGCCAGCAGCCCCCACGGTCTATCCTACGAGCAGTACTTC	CASSPHGLSYEQYF	-	TRBV7-2	TRBJ2-7	once
TGCGCCAGCAGCCAAGACAGGGGGCTTACGGAGCAGTACTTC	CASSQDRGLTEQYF	TRBD1	TRBV4-3	TRBJ2-7	-
TGTGCCAGCAGTTTGCCAGGGCTGTACGAGCAGTACTTC	CASSLPGLYEQYF	-	TRBV27	TRBJ2-7	-
TGTGCCAGCAGCTTAGAGGCTACCATGAACACTGAAGCTTTCTTT	CASSLEATMNTEAFF	-	TRBV11-2	TRBJ1-1	-
TGTGCCAGCAGCGATCGGACAGCGGGCACCGGGGAGCTGTTTTTT	CASSDRTAGTGELFF	-	TRBV7-6	TRBJ2-2	few
TGTGCCAGCAGTTACTCGATGTGGGGGCTCGACTATGGCTACACCTTC	CASSYSMWGLDYGYTF	-	TRBV6-6	TRBJ1-2	-
TGTGCCATCAGTGAGCCGGGACAGGGTGCTCAGCCCCAGCATTTT	CAISEPGQGAQPQHF	TRBD1	TRBV10-3	TRBJ1-5	-
TGTGCCAGTAGTATCTCTCCGAACACTGAAGCTTTCTTT	CASSISPNTEAFF	-	TRBV19	TRBJ1-1	few
TGTGCCAGCAGCGTAGTGACGAACACTGAAGCTTTCTTT	CASSVVTNTEAFF	-	TRBV9	TRBJ1-1	-
TGTGCCAGCAGACCCACATATTCAAAAGGGAACGGGACAGGGAGGTACAATGAGCAGTTCTTC	CASRPTYSKGNGTGRYNEQFF	-	TRBV21-1	TRBJ2-1	-
TGCGCCAGCAGCCGAGAACCGGGACTAGCGGGATCCGGGGAGCTGTTTTTT	CASSREPGLAGSGELFF	TRBD2	TRBV4-3	TRBJ2-2	-
TGTGCCACGGGTTTGACCTACGAGCAGTACTTC	CATGLTYEQYF	-	TRBV27	TRBJ2-7	-
TGTGCCAGCAGCTTCCTCCAAGAGACCCAGTACTTC	CASSFLQETQYF	-	TRBV7-8	TRBJ2-5	-
TGTGCCTGCTTCCGGGCATGGATGAACACTGAAGCTTTCTTT	CACFRAWMNTEAFF	-	TRBV30	TRBJ1-1	few
TGTGCCAGCAGCGTGGGGGTTAGCACAGGGGGTAATGAAAAACTGTTTTTT	CASSVGVSTGGNEKLFF	TRBD1	TRBV9	TRBJ1-4	once
TGTGCCAGCAGTTCCACAGGGGCCCCCGAGAAGACCCAGTACTTC	CASSSTGAPEKTQYF	TRBD1	TRBV6-5	TRBJ2-5	-
TGTGCCAGCAGTTTAGGACCCCAAGGGACCCAGTACTTC	CASSLGPQGTQYF	-	TRBV27	TRBJ2-5	-
TGTGCCAGTAGTATCGTTTCCAGTCTTTCTGGGGCCAACGTCCTGACTTTC	CASSIVSSLSGANVLTF	-	TRBV19	TRBJ2-6	-
TGTGCCAGCAGGCCTAGCGGGGGCTACGAGCAGTACTTC	CASRPSGGYEQYF	TRBD2	TRBV11-2	TRBJ2-7	few
TGTGCCAGCAGCGTAGAAGGGAGTAACACTGAAGCTTTCTTT	CASSVEGSNTEAFF	-	TRBV9	TRBJ1-1	once
TGCGCCAGCAGCTTCCAACAGGGGAGTGGAGAGCAGTACTTC	CASSFQQGSGEQYF	TRBD1	TRBV5-1	TRBJ2-7	-
TGTGCCAGCAGCACAAGACCGTACTATGGCTACACCTTC	CASSTRPYYGYTF	-	TRBV9	TRBJ1-2	-
TGCGCCAGCAGCTCGACTTCCGGGACAGCAAATGAGCAGTTCTTC	CASSSTSGTANEQFF	TRBD1	TRBV5-1	TRBJ2-1	-
TGTGCCAGCTCTTCCGCAGAGACCCAGTACTTC	CASSSAETQYF	-	TRBV18	TRBJ2-5	once
TGTGCCAGCAGCCAGGGGGGAAGTAATTCGCCCCTCCACTTT	CASSQGGSNSPLHF	TRBD1	TRBV7-3	TRBJ1-6	-
TGTGCCAGCAGCTTTGTTGGTAGCAATCAGCCCCAGCATTTT	CASSFVGSNQPQHF	-	TRBV7-2	TRBJ1-5	-
TGTGCCAGCAGCTCCACAGGGTACCTTGGCTACACCTTC	CASSSTGYLGYTF	-	TRBV7-9	TRBJ1-2	few
TGTGCCAGCAGCCTCCAACCTGGGGGCAATGAAAAACTGTTTTTT	CASSLQPGGNEKLFF	-	TRBV7-3	TRBJ1-4	-
TGTGCCAGCAGCGTAGCAGGCAAGACTAGCACAGATACGCAGTATTTT	CASSVAGKTSTDTQYF	-	TRBV9	TRBJ2-3	-
TGTGCCAGCAGCTTCGGAGGGTTTGGTGGCTACACCTTC	CASSFGGFGGYTF	-	TRBV7-3	TRBJ1-2	-
TGTGCCAGCAGCTTGGGCGTGTCCCTCGAGCAGTACTTC	CASSLGVSLEQYF	-	TRBV5-6	TRBJ2-7	once
TGTGCCAGCACCCTCGTATCCCCTGGAAACACCATATATTTT	CASTLVSPGNTIYF	-	TRBV28	TRBJ1-3	-
TGCGCCAGCAGCTGGGACAGGGGGAACACTGAAGCTTTCTTT	CASSWDRGNTEAFF	TRBD1	TRBV4-1	TRBJ1-1	-
TGTGCCAGCAGCTTATACAGGGGGGATGAAGCTTTCTTT	CASSLYRGDEAFF	TRBD1	TRBV7-6	TRBJ1-1	-
TGTGCCAGCAGCCTTACAAACAGGGAAGCTTTCTTT	CASSLTNREAFF	-	TRBV7-9	TRBJ1-1	-
TGTGCCAGCAGCTTGGCTTATCAGGGACCTACCTACGAGCAGTACTTC	CASSLAYQGPTYEQYF	-	TRBV5-4	TRBJ2-7	medium-sized
TGTGCCAGCAGACGGACAGGGCCCTACGAGCAGTACTTC	CASRRTGPYEQYF	TRBD1	TRBV6-5	TRBJ2-7	few